The present T cell receptor beta chain was sequenced within a study of blood T cell repertoires in COVID-19. V shed 4 bases and J 4 bases; nucleotides not matched to a gene: 6. The CDR3 consists of 14 residues. The germline V gene encodes CDR1 SGHRS and CDR2 YFSETQ. Everyone who took part was roughly 18 to 100 years old, and they came from about two dozen US areas. A PCR-confirmed or clinician-diagnosed COVID-19 case had contacted exposed participants within 2 weeks of entry. Original processing methods: Amplification with reference gene primers provided the estimates of nucleated cell counts. TCRdb keeps only in-frame clones here, not all; method: immunoSEQ multiplex PCR. The V and J calls and the clone size are those of that table, but D and trimming were determined from the DNA. The sample contains fewer than 350,000 clones, 85% of which appear only once.

This clonotype was obtained from a woman aged 25 to 39 who had been exposed to COVID-19. Sequenced material: PBMCs or T cells enriched from blood (not recorded which). The V and J genes are TRBV5-1 and TRBJ2-5; the match to TRBD1 covers 8 bases. For the CDR3, the DNA is TGCGCCAGCAGCGCAGACAGGGGAAGAGAGACCCAGTACTTC. Protein product: CASSADRGRETQYF.